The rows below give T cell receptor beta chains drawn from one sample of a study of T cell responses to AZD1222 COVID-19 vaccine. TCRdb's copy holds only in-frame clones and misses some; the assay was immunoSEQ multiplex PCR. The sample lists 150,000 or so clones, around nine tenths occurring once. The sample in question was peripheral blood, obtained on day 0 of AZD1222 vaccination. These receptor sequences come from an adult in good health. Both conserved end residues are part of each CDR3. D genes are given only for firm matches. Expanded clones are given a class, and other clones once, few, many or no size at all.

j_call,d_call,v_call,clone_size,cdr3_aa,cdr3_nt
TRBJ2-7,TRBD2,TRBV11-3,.,CASSPTSGAYEQYF,TGTGCCAGCAGCCCGACTAGCGGAGCCTACGAGCAGTACTTC
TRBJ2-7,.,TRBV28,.,CASRVPLSYEQYF,TGTGCCAGCCGCGTTCCACTCTCCTACGAGCAGTACTTC
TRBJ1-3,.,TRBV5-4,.,CASSLGLISGNTIYF,TGTGCCAGCAGCTTGGGACTGATCTCTGGAAACACCATATATTTT
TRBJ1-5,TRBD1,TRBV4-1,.,CASSQPEQGLNQPQHF,TGCGCCAGCAGCCAACCAGAACAGGGGTTGAATCAGCCCCAGCATTTT
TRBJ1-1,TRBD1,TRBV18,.,CASSPGTATEAFF,TGTGCCAGCTCCCCTGGGACAGCGACTGAAGCTTTCTTT
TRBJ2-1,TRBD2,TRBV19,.,CASSDGLAGAWDEQFF,TGTGCCAGTAGCGACGGACTAGCGGGGGCATGGGATGAGCAGTTCTTC
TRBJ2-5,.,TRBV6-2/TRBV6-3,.,CASSLGGRSETQYF,TGTGCCAGCAGTCTGGGAGGTCGGTCGGAGACCCAGTACTTC
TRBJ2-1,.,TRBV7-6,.,CASSLGQASEQFF,TGTGCCAGCAGCTTGGGCCAGGCGAGTGAGCAGTTCTTC
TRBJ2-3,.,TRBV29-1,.,CSVATGTDTQYF,TGCAGCGTAGCCACAGGGACCGATACGCAGTATTTT
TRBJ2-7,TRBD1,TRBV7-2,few,CASSRYTTGTEQYF,TGTGCCAGCAGCCGTTACACGACAGGGACAGAGCAGTACTTC
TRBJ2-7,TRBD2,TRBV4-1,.,CASSQEGTSGYEQYF,TGCGCCAGCAGCCAAGAGGGGACTAGCGGCTACGAGCAGTACTTC
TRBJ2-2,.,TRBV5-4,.,CANQQASGELFF,TGTGCCAACCAACAAGCTTCCGGGGAGCTGTTTTTT